These 8 T cell receptor beta chains originate from one sample sequenced in a study of response to subunit inactivated influenza vaccine. TCRdb fed the RT-PCR reads into MiXCR, producing one record per CDR3 protein. The sample has 550,000 to 800,000 distinct CDR3 sequences; approximately 13% are singletons. Sequenced material: PBMCs from blood, taken 14 to 15 days before vaccination. These receptor sequences come from a man aged 45-65 years who received an inactivated influenza vaccine.

The rearrangement joins TRBV2 to TRBJ1-1; D unresolved. The V gene lost 2 bases and the J gene lost 1 base, with 5 bases spanning the gap. From germline, CDR1 is SNHLY and CDR2 FYNNEI. This CDR3 contains 13 residues. CDR3 DNA: TGTGCCAGCAGTGAACAGAGGAACACTGAAGCTTTCTTT. Translating gives CASSEQRNTEAFF.

The table lists this clonotype with many counts. The gene calls are TRBV12-3 or TRBV12-4 and TRBJ1-2; D gene ambiguous. The CDR3 sequence is 13 residues long. V lost 6 bases and J 5 bases, leaving 13 bases between the germline ends. In DNA, the CDR3 is TGTGCCAGCAGCCCCGACACCCGGTATGGCTACACCTTC. Encoded protein: CASSPDTRYGYTF.

The V call is TRBV27, the J call TRBJ2-1; 10 bases agree with TRBD2. The CDR3 sequence is 16 residues long. The J segment lost 9 bases and the V segment lost 6 bases, leaving 14 bases of the junction unmatched. Germline CDR1 and CDR2: MNHEY and SMNVEV (reference sequence). The CDR3 region is CASSAGWASGSREQFF. The CDR3 DNA is TGTGCCAGCAGCGCAGGCTGGGCTAGCGGGAGTCGTGAGCAGTTCTTC.

CDR3 protein: CASSGGTGMGSDTQYF. As DNA, the CDR3 is TGTGCCAGCAGCGGGGGGACAGGAATGGGGTCAGATACGCAGTATTTT. V is TRBV9 and J is TRBJ2-3; 8 nucleotides agree with TRBD1. Trimming at V came to 3 bases and at J to 4 bases, leaving 10 bases not matched to a gene. The CDR3 totals 16 residues. CDR1 is SGDLS, CDR2 YYNGEE, per germline.

The V and J genes are TRBV27 and TRBJ2-2, with D hard to call. With 7 bases removed from V and 3 bases from J, the gap between germline ends came to 6 bases. Germline CDR1 MNHEY, CDR2 SMNVEV (reference sequence). The length of the CDR3 is 12 residues. CDR3 residues: CASKTYTGELFF. CDR3 bases: TGTGCCAGCAAGACTTACACCGGGGAGCTGTTTTTT.

This clonotype was observed a handful of times. The rearrangement uses TRBV4-2 and TRBJ1-2; D unclear. V lost 0 bases, J lost 4 bases, and 12 bases lay in between. Germline lookup yields CDR1 LGHNA and CDR2 YNFKEQ. CDR3 length: 15 residues. CDR3 in DNA: TGTGCCAGCAGCCAAGATTGGAGGAGCTCCTATGGCTACACCTTC. It translates to CASSQDWRSSYGYTF.

The chain couples TRBV4-2 to TRBJ1-6; maybe TRBD1 (5 bases). There are 15 residues in the CDR3. With 0 bases removed from V and 11 bases from J, the gap between germline ends came to 14 bases. Germline V gene data show CDR1 as LGHNA and CDR2 as YNFKEQ. CDR3 nucleotides: TGTGCCAGCAGCCAAGAATCAGGGACTACGGCACCCCTCCACTTT. Translating gives CASSQESGTTAPLHF.

The sample holds a few counts of this clonotype. This rearrangement joins TRBV4-1 to TRBJ1-5, with D unresolved. The CDR3 length is 15 residues. V lost 3 bases and J 5 bases, leaving 14 bases between the germline ends. Germline V gene sequence: CDR1 MGHRA, CDR2 YSYEKL. In DNA form, the CDR3 reads TGCGCCAGCAGCCATCTTTGGTTATCACATCAGCCCCAGCATTTT. Protein sequence: CASSHLWLSHQPQHF.